This note documents a single TCR beta chain sequence. Its antigen remains unknown. V lost 2 bases and J 2 bases, leaving 8 bases between the germline ends. In germline, CDR1 is SGHDT, CDR2 YYEEEE. The CDR3 spans 13 residues. A multiplex PCR was run with 60 Vbeta primers and 13 Jbeta primers. Libraries were prepared by immunoSEQ multiplex PCR; TCRdb keeps only in-frame clonotypes and omits some of them. The sample has about 140,000 clones; around 80% are singletons. This sample was taken from a study of cytomegalovirus exposure and HLA in healthy donors. Findings and caveats of the study: The majority of TCR sequences were rare, yet some public TCRs appeared in many donors. A later analysis showed that HLA-associated TCR beta chains had undergone more clonal expansion than equally common others.

This chain joins TRBV5-6 and TRBJ2-7; weak D call: TRBD1 (5 bases). The sample consisted of PBMCs. The receptor was isolated from a male donor in good health and CMV-seropositive. DNA for the CDR3: TGTGCCAGCAGCTTCAAGGACACCTACGAGCAGTACTTC. This codes for CASSFKDTYEQYF.